The 25 T cell receptor beta chains below all came from one sample that was sequenced in a study of radiation and T cells in renal cell carcinoma. Time point denoted: blood 2 weeks post-SBRT. Noted treatment: 15 Gy SBRT to primary tumor, nephrectomy 4 weeks later. The protocol was immunoSEQ multiplex PCR, while the TCRdb copy is restricted to in-frame clones and leaves out a portion. The sample has 150,000 to 190,000 clones; roughly 86% are singletons. The specimen was blood, collected from a patient whose treatment included radiotherapy and nephrectomy. The receptors here all came from a woman in her forties or fifties with renal cell carcinoma.

This chain joins TRBV19 and TRBJ2-3, with a tentative D call TRBD2 (6 bases). The CDR3 contains 11 residues. V was clipped by 5 bases and J by 6 bases, with 6 bases between them. In germline, CDR1 is LNHDA, CDR2 SQIVND (reference sequence). The CDR3 coding sequence is TGTGCCAGTAGTCTAGCGGATACGCAGTATTTT. This codes for CASSLADTQYF.

CDR3: CASSARDTAQPQHF. For the CDR3, the DNA is TGTGCCAGCAGCGCGAGGGACACAGCCCAGCCCCAGCATTTT. V is TRBV9 and J is TRBJ1-5; the D gene is possibly TRBD1 (6 bases). From germline, CDR1 is SGDLS and CDR2 YYNGEE. There are 14 residues in the CDR3. The ends were cut back, 3 bases at V and 7 bases at J, with 14 bases in the middle.

This chain uses TRBV5-1 with TRBJ2-7; 9 bases are a match to TRBD1. The CDR3 consists of 17 residues. Germline CDR1 SGHRS, CDR2 YFSETQ. V shed 4 bases and J 5 bases; nucleotides not matched to a gene: 16. In DNA form, the CDR3 reads TGCGCCAGCAGCCTCCAACAGGGGGCATTTCTCCCGAACGAGCAGTACTTC. This codes for CASSLQQGAFLPNEQYF.

On this clone itself: In the same sample, other DNA sequences code for this CDR3. The chain employs TRBV6-6 and TRBJ1-5; no reliable D call. The CDR3 totals 14 residues. Germline CDR1 reads MNHNY; CDR2 reads SVGAGI (reference sequence). Trimming pared 6 bases from V and 3 bases from J, leaving 12 bases between. This CDR3 is CASSLTDHNQPQHF. For the CDR3, the DNA is TGTGCCAGCAGCCTGACGGACCACAATCAGCCCCAGCATTTT.

The chain joins TRBV28 to TRBJ1-1, with 8 bases aligning to TRBD1. J lost 0 bases, V lost 5 bases, and 8 bases had no gene match. The CDR3 length is 16 residues. CDR1 is MDHEN, CDR2 SYDVKM, per germline. The CDR3 DNA reads as TGTGCCAGCAGTGATCTAACAGGGGGTATGAACACTGAAGCTTTCTTT. Protein: CASSDLTGGMNTEAFF.

The chain couples TRBV11-3 to TRBJ2-2; tentatively, D is TRBD1 (7 bases). The germline CDR1 and CDR2 sequences are SGHNT and YENEEA. This CDR3 comprises 16 residues. V shed 2 bases and J shed 3 bases, with 13 bases lying between them. The CDR3 spells CASSLIGGGDTGELFF. DNA for the CDR3: TGTGCCAGCAGCTTAATAGGGGGCGGGGACACCGGGGAGCTGTTTTTT.

This chain links TRBV25-1 with TRBJ1-2; 10 bases map to TRBD1. V trimming: 2 bases; J trimming: 6 bases; junction bases outside the gene matches: 12. This CDR3 contains 17 residues. Germline V CDR1 and CDR2: MGHDK, SYGVNS. Written as DNA, the CDR3 is TGTGCCAGCAGTGAAGAGGGGGACAGGGGTTTTTTCGATGGCTACACCTTC. This gives the protein CASSEEGDRGFFDGYTF.

This clone has just a few counts. V and J are TRBV19 and TRBJ1-1; D is perhaps TRBD1 (5 bases). The CDR3 covers 13 residues. The ends were cut back, 6 bases at V and 0 bases at J, with 8 bases in the middle. Per germline, CDR1 LNHDA and CDR2 SQIVND (reference sequence). CDR3 sequence (DNA): TGTGCCAGTAGGGACACCATGAACACTGAAGCTTTCTTT. Amino acids: CASRDTMNTEAFF.

The chain couples TRBV19 to TRBJ1-1; D is unclear. CDR3 length equals 13 residues. Germline CDR1 and CDR2: LNHDA and SQIVND (reference sequence). The V gene lost 3 bases and the J gene lost 3 bases, with 8 bases spanning the gap. CDR3 sequence (DNA): TGTGCCAGTAGTATGATTCTGGACACTGAAGCTTTCTTT. This gives the protein CASSMILDTEAFF.

The chain uses TRBV19 and TRBJ1-4; the D is unclear. The CDR3 sequence is 14 residues long. Trimming left V 5 bases short and J 8 bases short, with 15 bases between. The germline CDR1 and CDR2 sequences are LNHDA and SQIVND (reference sequence). Here the CDR3 DNA reads TGTGCCAGTAGTCGTAAGGACGGAGGAGAAAAACTGTTTTTT. This codes for CASSRKDGGEKLFF.

This clone has only one observation. The chain links TRBV7-3 to TRBJ1-1; D perhaps matches TRBD1 (5 bases). Looked up from germline, CDR1 is SGHTA and CDR2 is FQGTGA. V gave up 1 base and J gave up 4 bases, with 16 bases separating them. The CDR3 extends over 16 amino acids. The CDR3 loop reads CASSLIGGATSTEAFF. In DNA form, the CDR3 reads TGTGCCAGCAGCTTAATTGGGGGTGCGACTAGCACTGAAGCTTTCTTT.

The genes are TRBV4-1 and TRBJ1-4; 9 bases map to TRBD1. V dropped 4 bases and J dropped 8; count of bases not matched to a gene: 11. The germline gives CDR1 MGHRA, CDR2 YSYEKL. This CDR3 spans 16 amino acids. The CDR3 region has the DNA TGCGCCAGCAGCCCCTCAGGTACCGGGACAGGGGAAAAACTGTTTTTT. It encodes CASSPSGTGTGEKLFF.

This chain joins TRBV6-1 and TRBJ1-1; D perhaps matches TRBD1 (6 bases). Trimming shortened V by 2 bases and J by 4 bases, and 11 bases separated the two germline ends. The germline V gene has CDR1 MNHNS and CDR2 SASEGT. CDR3 length: 14 residues. The CDR3 region is CASSELQGITEAFF. CDR3 DNA: TGTGCCAGCAGTGAACTTCAGGGGATCACTGAAGCTTTCTTT.

The chain combines TRBV19 with TRBJ1-2; D unresolved. Germline V gene lookup returns CDR1 LNHDA and CDR2 SQIVND (reference sequence). The CDR3 covers 14 residues. Deletions cut 3 bases from V and 4 bases from J, with 12 bases between. The CDR3 sequence: CASSINADSYGYTF. CDR3 sequence (DNA): TGTGCCAGTAGTATTAATGCCGATTCCTATGGCTACACCTTC.

V and J are TRBV2 and TRBJ2-7; the match to TRBD2 covers 7 bases. The CDR3 totals 15 residues. The germline CDR1 and CDR2 sequences are SNHLY and FYNNEI. Unmatched junction bases numbered 8, after V lost 4 bases and J lost 2 bases. CDR3 DNA: TGTGCCAGCAGTGGTGGGGGGGGTAAGGCCTACGAGCAGTACTTC. Translating it yields CASSGGGGKAYEQYF.

The rearrangement joins TRBV19 to TRBJ2-3; no clear D. The CDR3 is 15 amino acids. The germline V and J ends were trimmed by 4 bases and 0 bases, with 11 bases remaining between them. Germline V gene sequence: CDR1 LNHDA, CDR2 SQIVND (reference sequence). The CDR3 DNA reads as TGTGCCAGTAGTAGAACCCTACCCAGCACAGATACGCAGTATTTT. It yields the protein CASSRTLPSTDTQYF.

CDR3 residues: CATSGYIGGEQYF. The CDR3 coding sequence is TGTGCCACCAGCGGCTATATCGGGGGCGAGCAGTACTTC. The chain links TRBV15 to TRBJ2-7; D is perhaps TRBD2 (6 bases). Trimming removed 5 bases at V and 6 bases at J, with 14 bases between. The germline CDR1 and CDR2 sequences are LNHNV and YYDKDF (reference sequence). This CDR3 comprises 13 residues.

The chain has TRBV19 and TRBJ1-4; D is possibly TRBD1 (5 bases). Germline V gene data show CDR1 as LNHDA and CDR2 as SQIVND (reference sequence). Trimming cost V 5 bases and J 0 bases, with 19 bases left between them. CDR3 length: 18 amino acids. CDR3 DNA sequence: TGTGCCAGTAGTCCCGAACCCCTTACAGGTGCAACTAATGAAAAACTGTTTTTT. Translation gives CASSPEPLTGATNEKLFF.

This chain joins TRBV19 and TRBJ1-4; 8 bases agree with TRBD1. Germline CDR1 LNHDA, CDR2 SQIVND (reference sequence). Unmatched junction bases numbered 11, after V lost 6 bases and J lost 14 bases. This CDR3 comprises 13 residues. The CDR3 loop reads CASRTTGTGALFF. CDR3 nucleotides: TGTGCCAGTAGGACAACCGGGACAGGCGCCCTGTTTTTT.

This chain uses TRBV6-1 with TRBJ1-1; a possible D gene is TRBD1 (6 bases). The CDR3 runs to 16 residues. The germline V and J ends were trimmed by 6 bases and 4 bases, with 21 bases remaining between them. Per germline, CDR1 MNHNS and CDR2 SASEGT. The CDR3 here is CASREQGLRGITEAFF. CDR3 in DNA: TGTGCCAGCAGGGAACAGGGTTTAAGGGGGATCACTGAAGCTTTCTTT.

This chain joins TRBV19 and TRBJ2-7; either TRBD1 or TRBD2 may supply D (5 bases each). The germline V gene encodes CDR1 LNHDA and CDR2 SQIVND (reference sequence). The CDR3 extends over 13 amino acids. The germline V and J ends were trimmed by 8 bases and 5 bases, with 16 bases remaining between them. CDR3 region: CASAGGARNEQYF. In DNA form, the CDR3 reads TGTGCCAGTGCGGGTGGGGCTAGGAACGAGCAGTACTTC.

This clone was detected once. V and J are TRBV30 and TRBJ2-2; 8 bases fit TRBD2. V shed 1 base and J 5 bases; nucleotides not matched to a gene: 3. CDR1 is GTSNPN and CDR2 is SVGIG in the germline V gene (reference sequence). The CDR3 runs to 14 residues. The CDR3, as DNA: TGTGCCTGGAGTGGGGGACTAGGGACCGGGGAGCTGTTTTTT. Translating gives CAWSGGLGTGELFF.

The chain joins TRBV6-6 to TRBJ1-2; TRBD1 is a possible D gene (6 bases). Looked up from germline, CDR1 is MNHNY and CDR2 is SVGAGI (reference sequence). The CDR3 runs 15 residues. The V end lost 6 bases, the J end lost 5 bases, and 19 bases lay between the germline ends. The CDR3 DNA reads TGTGCCAGCAGGGAGGGACAAATCAGGGGTTATGGCTACACCTTC. Translation gives CASREGQIRGYGYTF.

The chain is built from TRBV5-4 and TRBJ2-5; D possibly corresponds to TRBD2 (6 bases). With 4 bases removed from V and 2 bases from J, the gap between germline ends came to 12 bases. CDR1 and CDR2 from the germline V gene are SGHNT and YYREEE (reference sequence). The CDR3 has 14 residues. As DNA, the CDR3 is TGTGCCAGCAGCCCGACTAGACCGCAAGAGACCCAGTACTTC. Its protein is CASSPTRPQETQYF. The whole variable domain, remainder taken from reference TRBV5-4 and TRBJ2-5, is ETGVTQSPTHLIKTRGQQVTLRCSSQSGHNTVSWYQQALGQGPQFIFQYYREEENGRGNFPPRFSGLQFPNYSSELNVNALELDDSALYLCASSPTRPQETQYFGPGTRLLVL.

V and J are TRBV6-1 and TRBJ2-7; 9 bases fit TRBD1. The CDR3 contains 15 residues. J gave up 3 bases and V 2 bases, and 5 bases lay outside the gene matches. Looked up from germline, CDR1 is MNHNS and CDR2 is SASEGT. The CDR3 sequence: CASSERTGVHYEQYF. CDR3 coding DNA: TGTGCCAGCAGTGAAAGGACAGGGGTGCACTACGAGCAGTACTTC.